This T cell receptor (beta chain) was sequenced for a study of OX40 agonist ivuxolimab in advanced cancers. At the level of the study: Partial responses were achieved by three patients: one hepatocellular carcinoma, two cutaneous melanoma.

CDR1 is LNHDA and CDR2 is SQIVND in the germline V gene (reference sequence). V lost 3 bases to trimming and J lost 1 base; unmatched junction nucleotides: 1. The CDR3 contains 15 residues. Generated by immunoSEQ multiplex PCR, the TCRdb table keeps only in-frame clones and is missing some. This sample has 90,000 to 100,000 clones, with roughly nine tenths found just once. This TCR derives from an adult with an advanced solid tumor such as melanoma, head and neck, liver or kidney cancer. J is TRBJ2-2 and V is TRBV19; 8 bases are shared with TRBD1. Sequences were derived from CD4+ or CD8+ T cells sorted from blood, sampled in a trial of the OX40 agonist ivuxolimab. For the CDR3, the DNA is TGTGCCAGTAGTATGGGGACAGGGAACACCGGGGAGCTGTTTTTT. This codes for CASSMGTGNTGELFF.